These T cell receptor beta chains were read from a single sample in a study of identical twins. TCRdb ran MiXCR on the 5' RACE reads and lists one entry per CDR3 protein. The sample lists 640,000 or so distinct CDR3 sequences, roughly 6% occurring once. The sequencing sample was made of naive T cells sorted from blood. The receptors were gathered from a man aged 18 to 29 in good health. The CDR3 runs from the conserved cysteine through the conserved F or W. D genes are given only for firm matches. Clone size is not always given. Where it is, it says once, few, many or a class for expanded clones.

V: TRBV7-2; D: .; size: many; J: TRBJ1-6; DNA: TGTGCCAGCAGCCCGAGACCCGGGACATCGAATAATTCACCCCTCCACTTT; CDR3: CASSPRPGTSNNSPLHF
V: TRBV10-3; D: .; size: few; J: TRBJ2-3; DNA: TGTGCCATCAGTGAGTCGACAGGATTCCCCACAGATACGCAGTATTTT; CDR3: CAISESTGFPTDTQYF
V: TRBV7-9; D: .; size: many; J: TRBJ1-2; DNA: TGTGCCAGCAGCTTAGGGTACAGGGCCCAGCGTAACTATGGCTACACCTTC; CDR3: CASSLGYRAQRNYGYTF
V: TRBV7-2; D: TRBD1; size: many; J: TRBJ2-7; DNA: TGTGCCAGCAGCCAACAGACAGGGGGCTACGAGCAGTACTTC; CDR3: CASSQQTGGYEQYF
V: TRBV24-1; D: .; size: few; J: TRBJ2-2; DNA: TGTGCCACCAGGCCTGCGGGGGCTACCGGGGAGCTGTTTTTT; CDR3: CATRPAGATGELFF
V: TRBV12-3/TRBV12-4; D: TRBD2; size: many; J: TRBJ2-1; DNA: TGTGCCAGCAGTCTGACTAGCTATGAGCAGTTCTTC; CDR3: CASSLTSYEQFF
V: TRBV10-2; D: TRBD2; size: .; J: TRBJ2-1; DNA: TGCGCCAGCAGTGAGGCTAGCGGGAACATGGCCCGAAACAATGAGCAGTTCTTC; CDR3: CASSEASGNMARNNEQFF
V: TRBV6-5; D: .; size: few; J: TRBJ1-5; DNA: TGTGCCAGCAGTTACCTCTCGGGTTCGGGCAATCAGCCCCAGCATTTT; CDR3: CASSYLSGSGNQPQHF
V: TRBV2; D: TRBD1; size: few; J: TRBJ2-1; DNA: TGTGCCAGCATGCCCCGGGACAGTTACAATGAGCAGTTCTTC; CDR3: CASMPRDSYNEQFF
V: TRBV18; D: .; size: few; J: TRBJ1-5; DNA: TGTGCCAGCTCACGGGGGTACAATCAGCCCCAGCATTTT; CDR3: CASSRGYNQPQHF
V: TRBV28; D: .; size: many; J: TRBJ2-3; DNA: TGTGCCAGCAGCAACCTAGGGCGTAGCGATCTGCAGTATTTT; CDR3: CASSNLGRSDLQYF
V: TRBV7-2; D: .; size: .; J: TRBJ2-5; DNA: TGTGCCAGCAGCCTAGGACAGTACGAGAGGACCCAGTACTTC; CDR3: CASSLGQYERTQYF
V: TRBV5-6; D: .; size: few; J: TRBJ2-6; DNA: TGTGCCAGCAGCTGGGGAGGTCTTAAGTCTGGGGCCAACGTCCTGACTTTC; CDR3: CASSWGGLKSGANVLTF
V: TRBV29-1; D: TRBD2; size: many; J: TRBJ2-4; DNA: TGCAGCGGACTAGCGGGAGTCAACATTCAGTACTTC; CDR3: CSGLAGVNIQYF
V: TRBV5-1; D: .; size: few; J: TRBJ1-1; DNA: TGCGCCAGCAGCTTGGCCGCGGGGGCGTCGGGCACTGAAGCTTTCTTT; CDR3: CASSLAAGASGTEAFF
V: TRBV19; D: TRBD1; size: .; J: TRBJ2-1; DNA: TGTGCCAGTAGTATAGAGCAGGGGGCCTACAATGAGCAGTTCTTC; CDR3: CASSIEQGAYNEQFF
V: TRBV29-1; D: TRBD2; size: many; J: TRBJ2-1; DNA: TGCAGCGTCCTAACTAGCGAGTCACTCAATGAGCAGTTCTTC; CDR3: CSVLTSESLNEQFF
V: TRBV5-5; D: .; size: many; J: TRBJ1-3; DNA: TGTGCCAGCAGCTTGGCCGGCCAGGGCCCCGGGTCTGGAAACACCATATATTTT; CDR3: CASSLAGQGPGSGNTIYF
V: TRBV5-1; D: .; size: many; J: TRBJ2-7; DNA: TGCGCCAGCAGCCTCAAGGGCCGTTCCTACGAGCAGTACTTC; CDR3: CASSLKGRSYEQYF
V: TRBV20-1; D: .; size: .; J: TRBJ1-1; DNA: TGCAGTGCTTTAGTCGGATCGGTGAACACTGAAGCTTTCTTT; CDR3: CSALVGSVNTEAFF
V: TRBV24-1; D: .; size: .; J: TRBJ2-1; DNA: TGTGCCACCAGTGATTTGCAGAGCGGCGTCTATAGGGAGGACAATGAGCAGTTCTTC; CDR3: CATSDLQSGVYREDNEQFF
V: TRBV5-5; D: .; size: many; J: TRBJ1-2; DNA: TGTGCCAGCAGCTTGGCCGGCAGCGAAAACTATGGCTACACCTTC; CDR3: CASSLAGSENYGYTF
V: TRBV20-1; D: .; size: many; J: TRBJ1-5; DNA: TGCAGTGCTAGAGATCGTCGCAGGACAGCAAATCAGCCCCAGCATTTT; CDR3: CSARDRRRTANQPQHF
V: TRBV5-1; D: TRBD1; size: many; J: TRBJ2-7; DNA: TGCGCCAGCAGCCTCATGACAGGGAATAGCTACGAGCAGTACTTC; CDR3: CASSLMTGNSYEQYF
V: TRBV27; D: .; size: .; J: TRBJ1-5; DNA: TGTGCCAGCAGTTTAGTGGGCGTAGGTCAGCCCCAGCATTTT; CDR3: CASSLVGVGQPQHF